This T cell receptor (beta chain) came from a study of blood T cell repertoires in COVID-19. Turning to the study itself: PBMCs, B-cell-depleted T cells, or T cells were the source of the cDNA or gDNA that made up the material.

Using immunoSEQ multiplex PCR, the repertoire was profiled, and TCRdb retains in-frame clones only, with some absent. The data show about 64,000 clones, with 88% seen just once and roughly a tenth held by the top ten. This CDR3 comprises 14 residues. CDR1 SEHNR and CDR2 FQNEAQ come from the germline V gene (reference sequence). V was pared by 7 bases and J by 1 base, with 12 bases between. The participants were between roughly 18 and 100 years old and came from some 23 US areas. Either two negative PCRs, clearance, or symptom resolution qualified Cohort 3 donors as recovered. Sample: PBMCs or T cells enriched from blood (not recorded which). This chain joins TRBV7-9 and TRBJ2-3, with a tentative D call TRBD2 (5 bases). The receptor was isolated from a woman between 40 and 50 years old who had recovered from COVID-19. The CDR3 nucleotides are TGTGCCAGCATTTCGGGGTCCCGCACAGATACGCAGTATTTT. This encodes CASISGSRTDTQYF.